This is a list of T cell receptor beta chains from one sample in a study of blood T cell repertoires in COVID-19. Assay: immunoSEQ multiplex PCR; the TCRdb copy retains only in-frame clones and omits some. The table shows just over 200,000 clones, with about three quarters occurring only once. Sequencing was carried out using peripheral blood. Receptor source: a woman in her seventies with acute or convalescent COVID-19. CDR3s include the opening cysteine and the closing phenylalanine or tryptophan. Fields, in order: J gene, V gene, D gene, clone size, CDR3 protein, CDR3 DNA. D genes are given only for firm matches. Size tells how often a clone was seen (once, few, many) or the class of an expanded clone, and some rows leave it out.

TRBJ1-1,TRBV28,TRBD1,NA,CASSLWGQGITEAFF,TGTGCCAGCAGTTTATGGGGACAGGGGATTACTGAAGCTTTCTTT
TRBJ1-1,TRBV12-3/TRBV12-4,NA,few,CASSDTGQSEAFF,TGTGCCAGCAGTGACACAGGACAGAGTGAAGCTTTCTTT
TRBJ2-7,TRBV5-4,TRBD2,once,CASSLGGLARSYEQYF,TGTGCCAGCAGCTTGGGGGGACTAGCGAGATCCTACGAGCAGTACTTC
TRBJ1-2,TRBV5-1,NA,NA,CASSGGTDFGYTF,TGCGCCAGCAGCGGGGGGACTGACTTCGGCTACACCTTC
TRBJ2-7,TRBV5-1,NA,NA,CASSLGSGAGEQYF,TGCGCCAGCAGCTTGGGGTCCGGTGCGGGGGAGCAGTACTTC
TRBJ1-3,TRBV7-9,TRBD1,NA,CASSLSTDRVGNTIYF,TGTGCCAGCAGCCTTTCCACGGACAGGGTTGGAAACACCATATATTTT
TRBJ2-1,TRBV25-1,TRBD1,NA,CASSGGRDRVYNEQFF,TGTGCCAGCAGTGGGGGCCGGGACAGGGTCTACAATGAGCAGTTCTTC
TRBJ2-2,TRBV24-1,TRBD2,NA,CATTAAGDTGELFF,TGTGCCACCACGGCGGCGGGAGACACCGGGGAGCTGTTTTTT
TRBJ2-1,TRBV18,NA,NA,CASSPRGSSSYNEQFF,TGTGCCAGCTCACCACGGGGCTCCAGCTCCTACAATGAGCAGTTCTTC
TRBJ2-7,TRBV24-1,TRBD2,NA,CATSESGTSSYEQYF,TGTGCCACCAGTGAATCCGGGACTAGCTCCTACGAGCAGTACTTC
TRBJ1-2,TRBV3-1/TRBV3-2,TRBD1,NA,CATRQGANYGYTF,TGTGCCACCCGACAGGGGGCTAACTATGGCTACACCTTC
TRBJ2-3,TRBV29-1,TRBD2,NA,CSVSGTSGGTDTQYF,TGCAGCGTTTCCGGGACTAGCGGGGGCACAGATACGCAGTATTTT
TRBJ2-7,TRBV6-5,NA,NA,CASRRDYEQYF,TGTGCCAGCAGGAGGGACTACGAGCAGTACTTC
TRBJ2-1,TRBV2,TRBD2,NA,CASSEWGTSGRDEQFF,TGTGCCAGCAGCGAATGGGGGACTAGCGGGAGGGACGAGCAGTTCTTC
TRBJ2-7,TRBV12-3/TRBV12-4,NA,many,CASSLQRGEQYF,TGTGCCAGCAGTTTGCAGAGAGGCGAGCAGTACTTC
TRBJ1-1,TRBV7-8,TRBD1,NA,CASSLMGTANTEAFF,TGTGCCAGCAGCCTTATGGGGACAGCGAACACTGAAGCTTTCTTT
TRBJ2-1,TRBV28,TRBD2,NA,CASSLWGLAGGSNEQFF,TGTGCCAGCAGTTTATGGGGACTAGCGGGAGGATCCAATGAGCAGTTCTTC
TRBJ1-1,TRBV3-1/TRBV3-2,TRBD1,NA,CASSQFTREGANTEAFF,TGTGCCAGCAGCCAATTTACCCGAGAGGGGGCGAACACTGAAGCTTTCTTT
TRBJ2-1,TRBV10-3,NA,few,CAISEELLALNNEQFF,TGTGCCATCAGTGAGGAGTTACTAGCCCTAAACAATGAGCAGTTCTTC
TRBJ1-2,TRBV27,NA,NA,CASSRKPGDGNYGYTF,TGTGCCAGCAGTCGAAAGCCGGGGGACGGTAACTATGGCTACACCTTC
TRBJ2-7,TRBV24-1,NA,NA,CATSDITGYEQYF,TGTGCCACCAGTGATATAACAGGTTACGAGCAGTACTTC
TRBJ2-7,TRBV2,NA,NA,CASRENLDPSYEQYF,TGTGCCAGCAGGGAGAACTTAGACCCCTCCTACGAGCAGTACTTC
TRBJ1-1,TRBV9,NA,NA,CASSATQGSDTEAFF,TGTGCCAGCAGCGCTACTCAGGGGTCGGACACTGAAGCTTTCTTT
TRBJ2-2,TRBV24-1,NA,NA,CATSDPRGEGDTGELFF,TGTGCCACCAGTGATCCTAGGGGAGAGGGGGACACCGGGGAGCTGTTTTTT
TRBJ2-1,TRBV2,NA,NA,CASSDRGKVYNEQFF,TGTGCCAGCAGTGACCGAGGGAAGGTCTACAATGAGCAGTTCTTC
TRBJ2-1,TRBV24-1,NA,once,CATSDFHEGQGNEQFF,TGTGCCACCAGTGATTTTCACGAAGGGCAGGGCAATGAGCAGTTCTTC
TRBJ2-1,TRBV11-2,NA,few,CASSYQGRVYNEQFF,TGTGCCAGCAGCTATCAGGGTCGGGTTTACAATGAGCAGTTCTTC
TRBJ1-5,TRBV6-5,NA,NA,CASSYTQVSNQPQHF,TGTGCCAGCAGTTACACGCAGGTTAGCAATCAGCCCCAGCATTTT
TRBJ2-7,TRBV24-1,NA,NA,CATSDPDRQGEQYF,TGTGCCACCAGTGATCCCGACAGGCAAGGCGAGCAGTACTTC
TRBJ1-2,TRBV19,NA,few,CASSFGGGVYGYTF,TGTGCCAGTAGTTTCGGTGGAGGCGTCTATGGCTACACCTTC
TRBJ2-5,TRBV3-1/TRBV3-2,NA,NA,CASSQFVTGVDETQYF,TGTGCCAGCAGCCAATTCGTAACGGGAGTGGATGAGACCCAGTACTTC
TRBJ1-4,TRBV6-5,NA,NA,CATHSGRAVEKLFF,TGTGCCACCCACAGCGGGAGGGCGGTTGAAAAACTGTTTTTT
TRBJ1-4,TRBV19,NA,NA,CASKPSGTNEKLFF,TGTGCCAGTAAACCGTCAGGCACTAATGAAAAACTGTTTTTT
TRBJ2-1,TRBV7-2,NA,NA,CASSRAHGSDEQFF,TGTGCCAGCAGCCGTGCGCACGGGAGTGATGAGCAGTTCTTC
TRBJ2-3,TRBV9,NA,NA,CASSVQGRVADTQYF,TGTGCCAGCAGCGTACAGGGGAGGGTGGCAGATACGCAGTATTTT
TRBJ1-5,TRBV4-1,NA,NA,CASSQGASNQPQHF,TGCGCCAGCAGCCAAGGGGCCAGCAATCAGCCCCAGCATTTT
TRBJ2-1,TRBV7-2,NA,NA,CASSLTPTARQFF,TGTGCCAGCAGCTTAACTCCGACAGCCCGACAGTTCTTC
TRBJ2-5,TRBV15,NA,NA,CATSPGEGQGETQYF,TGTGCCACCAGCCCCGGAGAGGGCCAAGGGGAGACCCAGTACTTC
TRBJ2-7,TRBV25-1,TRBD1,NA,CASQDRVNYEQYF,TGTGCCAGCCAGGACAGGGTTAACTACGAGCAGTACTTC